The rows below give T cell receptor beta chains drawn from one sample of a study of blood T cell repertoires in COVID-19. Method: immunoSEQ multiplex PCR; TCRdb's copy keeps in-frame clones and lacks some. Among some 160,000 clones listed, 70% to 90% were seen once. Sequencing was performed on peripheral blood. Every receptor here comes from a man aged 50 to 59 who had recovered from COVID-19. CDR3s include the opening cysteine and the closing phenylalanine or tryptophan. Fields, in order: D gene, V gene, clone size, J gene, CDR3 length, CDR3 DNA, CDR3 protein. The D gene is left open where the match is weak. Some rows mark clone size as missing; the rest say once, few, many or name a class of expanded clone.

d_gene: .
v_gene: TRBV2
abundance: once
j_gene: TRBJ2-5
len: 14
CDR3nt: TGTGCCAGCAGAAAGGCTAGCGTCCAAGAGACCCAGTACTTC
CDR3aa: CASRKASVQETQYF

d_gene: TRBD1
v_gene: TRBV27
abundance: .
j_gene: TRBJ1-1
len: 16
CDR3nt: TGTGCCAGCAGTATGCCGACAGGGGGCGTCGTTGGAGAAGCTTTCTTT
CDR3aa: CASSMPTGGVVGEAFF

d_gene: TRBD1
v_gene: TRBV5-1
abundance: .
j_gene: TRBJ2-4
len: 14
CDR3nt: TGCGCCAGCAGCCCGACAGGGGATAGGAACATTCAGTACTTC
CDR3aa: CASSPTGDRNIQYF

d_gene: TRBD1
v_gene: TRBV4-3
abundance: .
j_gene: TRBJ2-1
len: 17
CDR3nt: TGCGCCAGCAGCCAGAGACTAAGGACAGGGGGCTGGGATGAGCAGTTCTTC
CDR3aa: CASSQRLRTGGWDEQFF

d_gene: TRBD1
v_gene: TRBV19
abundance: .
j_gene: TRBJ2-7
len: 13
CDR3nt: TGTGCCAGTAAGGGACAGGGGGTAGGCGAGCAGTACTTC
CDR3aa: CASKGQGVGEQYF

d_gene: .
v_gene: TRBV28
abundance: .
j_gene: TRBJ1-2
len: 16
CDR3nt: TGTGCCAGCAGTTTAGGGGCCACCAAGCCCCTCTATGGCTACACCTTC
CDR3aa: CASSLGATKPLYGYTF

d_gene: TRBD1
v_gene: TRBV28
abundance: .
j_gene: TRBJ1-3
len: 20
CDR3nt: TGTGCCAGCAGGCTAATGGGACAGGGGCGAATTCCGAGCTCTGGAAACACCATATATTTT
CDR3aa: CASRLMGQGRIPSSGNTIYF

d_gene: .
v_gene: TRBV30
abundance: .
j_gene: TRBJ1-4
len: 13
CDR3nt: TGTGCCTGGGCCGGGGAGGGGAATGAAAAACTGTTTTTT
CDR3aa: CAWAGEGNEKLFF

d_gene: TRBD2
v_gene: TRBV10-3
abundance: .
j_gene: TRBJ2-5
len: 16
CDR3nt: TGTGCCATCAATAGAGGGCTAGCGGGGGCCTCGGAGACCCAGTACTTC
CDR3aa: CAINRGLAGASETQYF

d_gene: .
v_gene: TRBV5-1
abundance: once
j_gene: TRBJ1-5
len: 14
CDR3nt: TGCGCCAGCAGCTTGGGACAGCCCAATCAGCCCCAGCATTTT
CDR3aa: CASSLGQPNQPQHF

d_gene: .
v_gene: TRBV11-2
abundance: .
j_gene: TRBJ1-1
len: 15
CDR3nt: TGTGCCAGCAGCTTCTCAAGGGGTCCCGGGACTGAAGCTTTCTTT
CDR3aa: CASSFSRGPGTEAFF

d_gene: TRBD2
v_gene: TRBV2
abundance: .
j_gene: TRBJ2-3
len: 13
CDR3nt: TGTGCCAGCGGGATAGCGGGAGCAGATACGCAGTATTTT
CDR3aa: CASGIAGADTQYF

d_gene: TRBD2
v_gene: TRBV18
abundance: .
j_gene: TRBJ2-3
len: 16
CDR3nt: TGTGCCAGCTCACCCGTAAAAAGCGGGAGTTCAGATACGCAGTATTTT
CDR3aa: CASSPVKSGSSDTQYF

d_gene: .
v_gene: TRBV4-3
abundance: .
j_gene: TRBJ2-5
len: 15
CDR3nt: TGCGCCAGCAGCCAAAATAGAGGGGGAGGGGAGACCCAGTACTTC
CDR3aa: CASSQNRGGGETQYF

d_gene: .
v_gene: TRBV19
abundance: .
j_gene: TRBJ1-4
len: 12
CDR3nt: TGTGCCAGTAGTCTGCTAAATGAAAAACTGTTTTTT
CDR3aa: CASSLLNEKLFF

d_gene: .
v_gene: TRBV5-4
abundance: .
j_gene: TRBJ2-7
len: 15
CDR3nt: TGTGCCAGCAGCGTAGCGGCAGGGCAAGTTGACGAGCAGTACTTC
CDR3aa: CASSVAAGQVDEQYF

d_gene: TRBD2
v_gene: TRBV18
abundance: .
j_gene: TRBJ2-5
len: 16
CDR3nt: TGTGCCAGCTCACCACCGGGACTAGCGGGAGGAGAGACCCAGTACTTC
CDR3aa: CASSPPGLAGGETQYF

d_gene: TRBD2
v_gene: TRBV28
abundance: .
j_gene: TRBJ2-7
len: 19
CDR3nt: TGTGCCAGCAGTTTCTTTATGGGTATCAGGACTAGCGTTTCCTACGAGCAGTACTTC
CDR3aa: CASSFFMGIRTSVSYEQYF

d_gene: TRBD1
v_gene: TRBV27
abundance: .
j_gene: TRBJ1-6
len: 16
CDR3nt: TGTGCCAGCAGTTTCCTCACCGGGACAGAGAATTCACCCCTCCACTTT
CDR3aa: CASSFLTGTENSPLHF

d_gene: TRBD2
v_gene: TRBV9
abundance: .
j_gene: TRBJ2-3
len: 20
CDR3nt: TGTGCCAGCAGCGTATTTGCCGGGAGGGCAGGACTATCTAGCACAGATACGCAGTATTTT
CDR3aa: CASSVFAGRAGLSSTDTQYF

d_gene: TRBD1
v_gene: TRBV7-6
abundance: .
j_gene: TRBJ2-1
len: 15
CDR3nt: TGTGCCAGCAGCTCACGACAGGGAAGATACAATGAGCAGTTCTTC
CDR3aa: CASSSRQGRYNEQFF

d_gene: TRBD1
v_gene: TRBV28
abundance: few
j_gene: TRBJ2-7
len: 16
CDR3nt: TGTGCCAGCAGTCCCCTCGGGACAGCGATCTCCTACGAGCAGTACTTC
CDR3aa: CASSPLGTAISYEQYF

d_gene: .
v_gene: TRBV6-5
abundance: .
j_gene: TRBJ2-5
len: 13
CDR3nt: TGTGCCAGCAGCCAGGGGCGTTTCGAGACCCAGTACTTC
CDR3aa: CASSQGRFETQYF

d_gene: .
v_gene: TRBV5-1
abundance: few
j_gene: TRBJ1-5
len: 14
CDR3nt: TGCGCCAGCAGCTTGGGAGAGGGGGATCAGCCCCAGCATTTT
CDR3aa: CASSLGEGDQPQHF

d_gene: TRBD1
v_gene: TRBV7-8
abundance: .
j_gene: TRBJ1-5
len: 14
CDR3nt: TGTGCCAGCAGCTTAGGACAGGGGTATCAGCCCCAGCATTTT
CDR3aa: CASSLGQGYQPQHF

d_gene: .
v_gene: TRBV6-5
abundance: once
j_gene: TRBJ1-4
len: 15
CDR3nt: TGTGCCAGCAGTTACGGGAGGGGGACTAATGAAAAACTGTTTTTT
CDR3aa: CASSYGRGTNEKLFF

d_gene: .
v_gene: TRBV5-1
abundance: .
j_gene: TRBJ1-1
len: 14
CDR3nt: TGCGCCAGCGCCCAGAGGGTCATGAACACTGAAGCTTTCTTT
CDR3aa: CASAQRVMNTEAFF

d_gene: .
v_gene: TRBV7-2
abundance: .
j_gene: TRBJ2-2
len: 12
CDR3nt: TGTGCCAGCAGCCCAGGGGCGGGGGAGCTGTTTTTT
CDR3aa: CASSPGAGELFF

d_gene: TRBD2
v_gene: TRBV6-2/TRBV6-3
abundance: .
j_gene: TRBJ2-3
len: 16
CDR3nt: TGTGCCAGCAGTTATACCGGGACTACCCCAGGGGATACGCAGTATTTT
CDR3aa: CASSYTGTTPGDTQYF

d_gene: .
v_gene: TRBV6-6
abundance: .
j_gene: TRBJ1-2
len: 12
CDR3nt: TGTGCCAGCTACCGGGGAGCCTATGGCTACACCTTC
CDR3aa: CASYRGAYGYTF

d_gene: .
v_gene: TRBV14
abundance: once
j_gene: TRBJ1-1
len: 13
CDR3nt: TGTGCCAGCAGCCAGGAGAGTTACACTGAAGCTTTCTTT
CDR3aa: CASSQESYTEAFF